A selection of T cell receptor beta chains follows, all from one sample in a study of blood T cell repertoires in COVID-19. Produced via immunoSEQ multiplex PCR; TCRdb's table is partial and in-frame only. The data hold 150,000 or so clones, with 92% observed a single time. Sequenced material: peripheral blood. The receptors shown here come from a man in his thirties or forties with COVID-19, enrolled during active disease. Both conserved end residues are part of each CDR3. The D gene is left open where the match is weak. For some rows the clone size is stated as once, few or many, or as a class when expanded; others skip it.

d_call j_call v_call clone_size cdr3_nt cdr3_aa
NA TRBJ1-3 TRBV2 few TGTGCCAGCAGTATTTCAGGGGACTCTGGAAACACCATATATTTT CASSISGDSGNTIYF
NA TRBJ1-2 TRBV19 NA TGTGCCAGTAGTGACAGAGCCGTCTATGGCTACACCTTC CASSDRAVYGYTF
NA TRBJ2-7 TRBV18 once TGTGCCAGCTCACCAGGGTCGCCAGGAAATTTCTACGAGCAGTACTTC CASSPGSPGNFYEQYF
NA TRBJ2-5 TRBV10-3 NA TGTGCCATCAGGGGGGGACAGCCCCAAGAGACCCAGTACTTC CAIRGGQPQETQYF
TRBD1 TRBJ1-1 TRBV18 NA TGTGCCAGCTCGCGAATCCGACAGGGGGAAGCTTTCTTT CASSRIRQGEAFF
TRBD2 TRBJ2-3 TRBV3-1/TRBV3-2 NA TGTGCCAGCAGCCTCCGATACGCCGGGACTAGCGGGGATACGCAGTATTTT CASSLRYAGTSGDTQYF
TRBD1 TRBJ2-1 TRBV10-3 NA TGTGCCATAATGGACAGGGGGCGAATGCAGTTCTTC CAIMDRGRMQFF
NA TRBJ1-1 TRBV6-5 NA TGTGCCAGCAGTTACCAGGGGCGCAACACTGAAGCTTTCTTT CASSYQGRNTEAFF
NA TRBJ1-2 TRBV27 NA TGTGCCAGCAGTTTGACACCGGTTCTCGGAGGCTACACCTTC CASSLTPVLGGYTF
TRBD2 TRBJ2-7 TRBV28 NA TGTGCCAGCAGTTCCTTACCGGGACTAGCGGGAGGGATCACCTACGAGCAGTACTTC CASSSLPGLAGGITYEQYF
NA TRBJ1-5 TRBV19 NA TGTGCCAGTAGCGCTCGCCGGGTTTCCGATCAGCCCCAGCATTTT CASSARRVSDQPQHF
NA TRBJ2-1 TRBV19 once TGTGCCAGTAAAGGGGCAAGGGGGTACAATGAGCAGTTCTTC CASKGARGYNEQFF
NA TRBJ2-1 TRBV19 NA TGTGCCAGTAGTAGACAGTTACTGAGCTCCTACAATGAGCAGTTCTTC CASSRQLLSSYNEQFF
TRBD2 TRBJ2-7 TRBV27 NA TGTGCCAGCAGTTTAATAGCGGGAGTCGTCGAGCAGTACTTC CASSLIAGVVEQYF
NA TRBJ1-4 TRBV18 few TGTGCCAGCTCACCTGAACAGGGACTAAATGAAAAACTGTTTTTT CASSPEQGLNEKLFF
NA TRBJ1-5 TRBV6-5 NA TGTGCCAGCAGCCTAGGGGTGAGCAATCAGCCCCAGCATTTT CASSLGVSNQPQHF
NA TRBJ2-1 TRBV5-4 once TGTGCCAGCAGCTTGGGGGACACAACCTACAATGAGCAGTTCTTC CASSLGDTTYNEQFF
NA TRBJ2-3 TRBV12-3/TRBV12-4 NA TGTGCCAGCAGTCTGTCAGATACGCAGTATTTT CASSLSDTQYF
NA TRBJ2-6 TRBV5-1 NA TGCGCCAGCAGCTTGACGGTCTCTGGGGCCAACGTCCTGACTTTC CASSLTVSGANVLTF
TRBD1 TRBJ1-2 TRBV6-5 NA TGTGCCAGCAGTTACCTGGACAGGGCTGGCTACACCTTC CASSYLDRAGYTF
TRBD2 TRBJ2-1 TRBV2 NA TGTGCCAGCAGGGGACTAGCGGGAAGGTCGCAGTTCTTC CASRGLAGRSQFF
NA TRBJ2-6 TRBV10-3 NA TGTGCCATCAGTGGAGATGGAGATCTGGACGTCCTGACTTTC CAISGDGDLDVLTF
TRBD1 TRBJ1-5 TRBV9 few TGTGCCAGCAGCGTAGGGACAGGGGATAGTCAGCCCCAGCATTTT CASSVGTGDSQPQHF